This T cell receptor (beta chain) was obtained from a study of T cell changes during pregnancy in multiple sclerosis. Deletions cut 1 base from V and 5 bases from J, with 8 bases between. This CDR3 region has 14 residues. Germline V gene sequence: CDR1 SGHAT, CDR2 FQNNGV. Sequencing used immunoSEQ multiplex PCR; TCRdb keeps in-frame clones, though not all of them. Here the sample spans about 57,000 clones, about nine tenths being singletons. The V call is TRBV11-2, the J call TRBJ2-2; D is possibly TRBD1 (5 bases). Sequences were derived from peripheral blood, sampled in the first trimester of pregnancy. The receptor comes from a female donor in good health, enrolled as a control in a pregnancy study. The DNA of the CDR3 is TGTGCCAGCAGCTTAGGGCCAGGGACCGGGGAGCTGTTTTTT. Its translation is CASSLGPGTGELFF.